This T cell receptor (beta chain) was sequenced for a study of OX40 agonist ivuxolimab in advanced cancers. Study background: The study treated patients with ivuxolimab, an agonistic anti-OX40 (CD134) antibody. Males comprised 82.7% of the group, whose mean age was approximately 62 years (range roughly 23 to 80).

Generated by immunoSEQ multiplex PCR, the TCRdb table keeps only in-frame clones and is missing some. The table includes 65,000 to 90,000 clones, 75% to 95% detected once. V gave up 0 bases and J gave up 0 bases, with 4 bases separating them. Germline CDR1 is SGHRS and CDR2 is YFSETQ. This CDR3 has 14 residues. Enrollment shut out patients with autoimmune disease history or systemic immunosuppression. The specimen was CD4+ or CD8+ T cells sorted from blood, collected in a trial of the OX40 agonist ivuxolimab. The receptor's source is an adult with an advanced solid tumor such as melanoma, head and neck, liver or kidney cancer. The chain joins TRBV5-1 to TRBJ1-3; D is ambiguous. CDR3 nucleotides: TGCGCCAGCAGCTTGGGGTTCTCTGGAAACACCATATATTTT. It codes for CASSLGFSGNTIYF.